This T cell receptor beta chain was sequenced for a study of control samples from healthy donors and cancer patients. The trim removed 0 bases at V and 5 bases at J, leaving 10 bases unmatched. The CDR3 contains 18 residues. Germline V gives CDR1 SGDLS, CDR2 YYNGEE. This clone appeared once. Data came from immunoSEQ multiplex PCR; TCRdb stores just in-frame clones and leaves some out. The sample lists roughly 180,000 clones; 85% to 95% were seen once. The chain is built from TRBV9 and TRBJ2-1, with 11 bases matching TRBD2. Sequencing was carried out using blood. The source of this sequence is a woman aged 18-29 years in good health. The CDR3 protein is CASSVVELAGVGDNEQFF. CDR3 nucleotide sequence: TGTGCCAGCAGCGTAGTAGAACTAGCGGGAGTGGGGGACAATGAGCAGTTCTTC.